The clone carrying this TCR beta chain was seen a handful of times. The source of the sample is a study of T-cell reconstitution after alpha-beta-depleted transplantation in children. TCRbeta library construction was performed incorporating unique molecular identifiers. Each CDR3 protein is one row after TCRdb ran MiXCR on the PCR reads. The repertoire holds about 98,000 distinct CDR3 sequences, with about 6% as singletons. Sequences were derived from PBMCs, mostly from graft donor cells, sampled 60 days after TCRalphabeta/CD19-depleted stem cell transplant. The TCR was taken from a female patient aged 2-10 years who had a stem cell transplant for Fanconi anemia, so the T cells may come from the graft donor.

DNA for the CDR3: TGTGCCAGCAGCTTAGTTAGGGGACTAGCGGGAGGGGTTACCAATGAGCAGTTCTTC. Residues: CASSLVRGLAGGVTNEQFF. This chain connects TRBV11-2 to TRBJ2-1; 16 bases line up with TRBD2. Germline CDR1 SGHAT, CDR2 FQNNGV. The ends lost 1 base at V and 6 bases at J; junction bases unmatched: 9. The CDR3 spans 19 residues.